The entry below describes one T cell receptor (beta chain). The target of this receptor is not known. Base qualities are missing; no much larger clone stands one base away. Trimmed from V: 0 bases; trimmed from J: 6 bases; junction bases lacking a gene match: 9. CDR1 SQVTM and CDR2 ANQGSEA were looked up in the germline V gene. There are 16 amino acids in the CDR3, from cysteine to phenylalanine inclusive. The sequence is cut down to CDR3 DNA, 48 bases in frame from base 1. The sequencer was an Illumina NovaSeq 6000. cDNA libraries for TCRalpha and TCRbeta were prepared by 5'RACE using constant-segment primers, with sample barcodes and unique molecular identifiers added. RNA was extracted from every sample with Trizol reagent. Amplification of the libraries took two PCR steps, and the second step added a second sample barcode plus Illumina TruSeq adapters. Sequencing of libraries was performed on an Illumina NovaSeq with 2 x 150 bp paired-end reads. The study's processing was this. The reads were demultiplexed and collapsed into UMI-guided consensus sequences using migec v1.2.7. Using mixcr v2.1.11, UMI consensuses were aligned to TRA and TRB V and J templates and then assembled into clonotypes. A clonotype was counted as expanded or contracted only when both edgeR and NoisET called the clonotype significant, with the noise models trained on biological replicates. For edgeR calls, a false discovery rate-adjusted p below 0.01 and a log2 fold-change threshold of 1 were applied. As an exploratory analysis of dynamics, PCA with hierarchical clustering was applied to max-normalized trajectories of the 1000 most abundant clonotypes. Separately sequenced CD4+ and CD8+ repertoires were used to assign the CD4 or CD8 phenotype of responding clones. TCRdb trimmed the raw reads at Q25, called clones with MiXCR and kept productive beta chains. All rows with the same CDR3 protein become a single entry with the most common DNA and genes. The V and J calls here are based on TCRdb, not the publication. This sample has hundreds of thousands of distinct CDR3 sequences in its table, and around 28% of those were observed once. Of the sample, approximately 15% falls within the top ten clones.

This sample is part of a study of T-cell memory formation after mild COVID-19 (dated by TCRdb to the early 2020s). Broadly, across the study: Most TCR sequence clusters were specific to one of the two donors. Longitudinal TCRalpha and TCRbeta repertoire sequencing tracked T-cell clones expanding and contracting after mild COVID-19 in a couple of donors. Two young, previously healthy adult volunteers made up the cohort, one male and one female.

Results and caveats for the whole study, not just this receptor: From day 15 to 85, contracting clones showed balanced CD4/CD8 phenotypes, whereas a second wave of clones that expanded from day 15 to 37 leaned towards CD4+. SARS-CoV-2 specificity of the second-wave clones peaking on day 37 was not confirmed. Contracting CD4+ clones were found mainly in CM and EM memory subsets, while CD8+ clones were enriched in EMRA. Some responding clones were detected in pre-infection memory, which suggested that pre-existing cross-reactive memory T cells had joined the SARS-CoV-2 response. The study covered only a couple of mild cases, and larger cohorts including severe cases with pre-infection samples were considered necessary.

PBMCs were isolated by Ficoll-Paque density gradient centrifugation. This chain is built from TRBV29-1 and TRBJ2-1, with 9 bases matching TRBD2. The source is an adult woman who had mild COVID-19 (a few samples of this study predate the infection). The sample titles of this study are shuffled in the database, so cell type and time point are left out; the donor was told from shared clones. The specimen sequenced was PBMCs or a T cell subset sorted from them (not recorded which). The CDR3 region: CSVEDWGGRVSNEQFF. DNA sequence: TGCAGCGTTGAAGATTGGGGCGGGAGGGTAAGCAATGAGCAGTTCTTC.